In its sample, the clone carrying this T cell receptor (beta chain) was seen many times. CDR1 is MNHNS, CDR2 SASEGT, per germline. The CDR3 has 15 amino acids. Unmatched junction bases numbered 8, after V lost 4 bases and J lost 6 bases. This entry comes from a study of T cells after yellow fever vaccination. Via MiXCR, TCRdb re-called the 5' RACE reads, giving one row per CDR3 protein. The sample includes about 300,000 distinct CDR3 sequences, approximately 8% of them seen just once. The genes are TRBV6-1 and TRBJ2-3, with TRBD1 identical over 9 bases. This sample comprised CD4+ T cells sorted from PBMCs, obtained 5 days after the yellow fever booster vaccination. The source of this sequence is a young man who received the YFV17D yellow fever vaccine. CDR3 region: CASSAGQGTGDTQYF. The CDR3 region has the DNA TGTGCCAGCAGTGCTGGACAGGGGACCGGGGATACGCAGTATTTT.